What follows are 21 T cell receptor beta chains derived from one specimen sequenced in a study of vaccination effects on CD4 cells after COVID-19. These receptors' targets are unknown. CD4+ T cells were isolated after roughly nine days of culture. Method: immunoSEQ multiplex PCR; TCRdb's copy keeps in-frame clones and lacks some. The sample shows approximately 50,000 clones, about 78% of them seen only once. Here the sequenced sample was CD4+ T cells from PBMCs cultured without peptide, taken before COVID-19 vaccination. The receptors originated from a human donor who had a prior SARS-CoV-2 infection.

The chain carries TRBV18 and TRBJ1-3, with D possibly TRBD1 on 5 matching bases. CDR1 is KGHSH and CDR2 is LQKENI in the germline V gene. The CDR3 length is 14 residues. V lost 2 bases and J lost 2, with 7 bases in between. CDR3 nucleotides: TGTGCCAGCTCACCAGGGGGGACTGGAAACACCATATATTTT. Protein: CASSPGGTGNTIYF.

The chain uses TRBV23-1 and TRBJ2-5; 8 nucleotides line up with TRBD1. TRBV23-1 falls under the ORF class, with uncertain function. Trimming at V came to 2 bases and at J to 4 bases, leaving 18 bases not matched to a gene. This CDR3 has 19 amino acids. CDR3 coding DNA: TGCGCCAGCAGTCAAAAAAGCAGAACGAAGGGACAGGTAACAGAGACCCAGTACTTC. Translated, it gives CASSQKSRTKGQVTETQYF.

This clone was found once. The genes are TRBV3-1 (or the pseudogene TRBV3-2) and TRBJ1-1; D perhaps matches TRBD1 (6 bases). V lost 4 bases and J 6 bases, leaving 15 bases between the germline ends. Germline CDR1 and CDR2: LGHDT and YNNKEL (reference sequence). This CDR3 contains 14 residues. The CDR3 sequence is CASSPPHRDAEAFF. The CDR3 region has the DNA TGTGCCAGCAGCCCCCCTCACAGGGACGCTGAAGCTTTCTTT.

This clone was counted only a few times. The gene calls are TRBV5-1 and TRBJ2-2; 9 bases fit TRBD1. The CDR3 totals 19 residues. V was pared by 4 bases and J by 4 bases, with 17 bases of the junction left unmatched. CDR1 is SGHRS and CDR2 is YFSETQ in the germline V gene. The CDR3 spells CASSVTPPGQGLATGELFF. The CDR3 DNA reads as TGCGCCAGCAGCGTCACCCCCCCGGGACAGGGACTTGCCACCGGGGAGCTGTTTTTT.

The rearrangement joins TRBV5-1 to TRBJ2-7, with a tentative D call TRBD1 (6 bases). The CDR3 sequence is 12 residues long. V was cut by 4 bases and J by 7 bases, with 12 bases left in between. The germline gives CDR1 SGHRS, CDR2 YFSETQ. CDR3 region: CASSITGSEQYF. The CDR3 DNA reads TGCGCCAGCAGCATTACAGGGTCTGAGCAGTACTTC.

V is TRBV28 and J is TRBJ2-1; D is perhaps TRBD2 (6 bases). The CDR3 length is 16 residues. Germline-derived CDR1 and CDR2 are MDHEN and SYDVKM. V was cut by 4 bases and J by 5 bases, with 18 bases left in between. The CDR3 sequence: CASSSPRLAANNEQFF. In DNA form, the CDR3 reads TGTGCCAGCAGTTCCCCGAGGTTAGCGGCCAACAATGAGCAGTTCTTC. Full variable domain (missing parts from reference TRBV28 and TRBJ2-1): DVKVTQSSRYLVKRTGEKVFLECVQDMDHENMFWYRQDPGLGLRLIYFSYDVKMKEKGDIPEGYSVSREKKERFSLILESASTNQTSMYLCASSSPRLAANNEQFFGPGTRLTVL.

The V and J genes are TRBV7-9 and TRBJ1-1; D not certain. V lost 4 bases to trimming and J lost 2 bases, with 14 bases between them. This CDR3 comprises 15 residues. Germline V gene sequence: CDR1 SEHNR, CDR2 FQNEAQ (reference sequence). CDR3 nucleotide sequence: TGTGCCAGCAGCTCGCATAGTCGTCAAAACACTGAAGCTTTCTTT. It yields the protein CASSSHSRQNTEAFF.

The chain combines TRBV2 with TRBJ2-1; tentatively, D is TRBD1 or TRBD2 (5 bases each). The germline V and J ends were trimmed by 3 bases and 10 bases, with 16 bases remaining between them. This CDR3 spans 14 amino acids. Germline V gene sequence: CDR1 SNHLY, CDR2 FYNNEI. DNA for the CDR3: TGTGCCAGCAGTGATTTGGTAGGGACCCCGGAGCAGTTCTTC. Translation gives CASSDLVGTPEQFF.

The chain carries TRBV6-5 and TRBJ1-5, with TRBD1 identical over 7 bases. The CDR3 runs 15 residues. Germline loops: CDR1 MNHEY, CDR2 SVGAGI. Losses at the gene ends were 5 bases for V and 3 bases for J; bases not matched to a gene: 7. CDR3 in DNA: TGTGCCAGCAGTAAACGACAGGGCGCCAATCAGCCCCAGCATTTT. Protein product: CASSKRQGANQPQHF.

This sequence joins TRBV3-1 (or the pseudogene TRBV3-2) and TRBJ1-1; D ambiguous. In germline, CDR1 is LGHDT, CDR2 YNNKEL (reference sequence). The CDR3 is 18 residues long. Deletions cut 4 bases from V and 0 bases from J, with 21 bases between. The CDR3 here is CASSRSPHYAAMNTEAFF. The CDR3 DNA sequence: TGTGCCAGCAGCCGCTCCCCCCACTATGCGGCCATGAACACTGAAGCTTTCTTT.

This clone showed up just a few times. CDR3 sequence reads: CASSVSSPPRPPYNEQFF. The DNA of the CDR3 is TGTGCCAGCAGCGTAAGTTCTCCACCGCGCCCGCCCTACAATGAGCAGTTCTTC. The chain links TRBV9 to TRBJ2-1; D is uncertain. The CDR3 is made up of 18 amino acids. Trimming removed 1 base from V and 2 bases from J, with 19 bases in between. Germline V CDR1 and CDR2: SGDLS, YYNGEE.

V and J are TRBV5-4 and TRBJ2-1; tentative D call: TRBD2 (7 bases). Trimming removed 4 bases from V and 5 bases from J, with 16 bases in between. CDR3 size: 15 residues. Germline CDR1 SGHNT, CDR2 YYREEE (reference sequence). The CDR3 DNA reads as TGTGCCAGCAGCGGAGGGGGACTATCAGACAATGAGCAGTTCTTC. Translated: CASSGGGLSDNEQFF.

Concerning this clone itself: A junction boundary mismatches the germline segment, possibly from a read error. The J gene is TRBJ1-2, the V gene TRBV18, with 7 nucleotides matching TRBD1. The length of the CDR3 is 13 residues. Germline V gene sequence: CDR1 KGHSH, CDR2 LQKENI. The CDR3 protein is CATSGDSNYGYTF. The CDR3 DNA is TGTGCCACCTCAGGGGACAGCAACTATGGCTACACCTTC.

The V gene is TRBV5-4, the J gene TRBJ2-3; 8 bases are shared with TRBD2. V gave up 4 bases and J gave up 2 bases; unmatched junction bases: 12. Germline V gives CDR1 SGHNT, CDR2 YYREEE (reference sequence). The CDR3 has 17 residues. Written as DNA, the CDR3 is TGTGCCAGCAGCCCACCGGGAGGGGGACCTTTCACAGATACGCAGTATTTT. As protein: CASSPPGGGPFTDTQYF.

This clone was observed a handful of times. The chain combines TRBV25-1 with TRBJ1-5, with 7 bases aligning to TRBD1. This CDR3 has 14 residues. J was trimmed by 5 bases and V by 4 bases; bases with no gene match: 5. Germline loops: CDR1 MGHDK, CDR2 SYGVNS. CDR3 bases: TGTGCCAGCAGTGGGGCAGGGGGGGATCAGCCCCAGCATTTT. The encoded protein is CASSGAGGDQPQHF.

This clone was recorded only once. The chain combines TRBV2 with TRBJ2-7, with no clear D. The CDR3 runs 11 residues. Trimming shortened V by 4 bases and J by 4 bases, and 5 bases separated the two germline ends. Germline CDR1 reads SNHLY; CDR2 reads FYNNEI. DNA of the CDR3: TGTGCCAGCAGTGCAGGATACGAGCAGTACTTC. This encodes CASSAGYEQYF.

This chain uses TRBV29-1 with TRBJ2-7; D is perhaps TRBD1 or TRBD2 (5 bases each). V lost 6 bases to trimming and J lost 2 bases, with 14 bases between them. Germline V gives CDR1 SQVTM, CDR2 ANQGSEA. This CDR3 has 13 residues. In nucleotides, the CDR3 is TGCAGCGTCCGGGGCGGATTTACCTACGAGCAGTACTTC. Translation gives CSVRGGFTYEQYF.

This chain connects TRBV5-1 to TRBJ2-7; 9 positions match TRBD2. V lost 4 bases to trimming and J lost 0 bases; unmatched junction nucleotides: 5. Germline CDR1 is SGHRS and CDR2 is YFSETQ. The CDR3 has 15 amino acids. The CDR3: CASSESGGRSYEQYF. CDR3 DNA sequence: TGCGCCAGCAGCGAAAGCGGGGGGCGCTCCTACGAGCAGTACTTC. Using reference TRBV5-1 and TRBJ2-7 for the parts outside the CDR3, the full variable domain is KAGVTQTPRYLIKTRGQQVTLSCSPISGHRSVSWYQQTPGQGLQFLFEYFSETQRNKGNFPGRFSGRQFSNSRSEMNVSTLELGDSALYLCASSESGGRSYEQYFGPGTRLTVT.

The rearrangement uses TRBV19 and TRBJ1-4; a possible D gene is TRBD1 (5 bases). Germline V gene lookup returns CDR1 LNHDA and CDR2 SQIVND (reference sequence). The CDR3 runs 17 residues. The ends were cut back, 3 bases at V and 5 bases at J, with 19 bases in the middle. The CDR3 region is CASSMSGLLRGNEKLFF. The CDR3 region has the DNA TGTGCCAGTAGTATGAGCGGGCTTCTACGGGGGAATGAAAAACTGTTTTTT.

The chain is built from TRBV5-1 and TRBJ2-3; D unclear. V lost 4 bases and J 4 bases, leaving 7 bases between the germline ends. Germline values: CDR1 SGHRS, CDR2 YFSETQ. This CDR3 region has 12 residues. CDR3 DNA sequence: TGCGCCAGCAGCGACGAAGCAGATACGCAGTATTTT. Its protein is CASSDEADTQYF.

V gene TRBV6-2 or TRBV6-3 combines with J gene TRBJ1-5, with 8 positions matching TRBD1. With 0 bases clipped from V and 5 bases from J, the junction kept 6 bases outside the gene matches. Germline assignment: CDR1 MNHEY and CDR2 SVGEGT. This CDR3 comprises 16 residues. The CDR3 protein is CASSYSPGTGDQPQHF. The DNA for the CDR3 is TGTGCCAGCAGTTACTCTCCGGGGACAGGTGATCAGCCCCAGCATTTT.